A selection of T cell receptor beta chains follows, all from one sample in a study of early T cells in non-severe SARS-CoV-2 infection. From the 5' RACE reads, TCRdb called clonotypes with MiXCR, one entry per CDR3 protein. This sample has tens of thousands of distinct CDR3 sequences, with approximately 4.4% found just once. Sequencing used whole blood. The receptors originated from an adult who was a healthcare worker with PCR-confirmed SARS-CoV-2 infection or an uninfected control (not recorded which). CDR3s include the opening cysteine and the closing phenylalanine or tryptophan. A D gene is named only where the DNA matches it firmly. Not all rows give a size; the values are once, few, many and, for expanded clones, a class.

cdr3_length j_call clone_size v_call d_call cdr3_aa cdr3_nt
14 TRBJ1-1 . TRBV19 . CASSARQGNTEAFF TGTGCCAGTAGTGCCCGACAAGGGAACACTGAAGCTTTCTTT
14 TRBJ1-2 many TRBV18 . CASSPLELTAGYTF TGTGCCAGCTCACCACTGGAATTAACGGCTGGCTACACCTTC
14 TRBJ2-2 few TRBV18 . CASSSLAPTGELFF TGTGCCAGCTCATCCTTAGCCCCGACCGGGGAGCTGTTTTTT
15 TRBJ2-5 many TRBV27 . CASSFFYRDQETQYF TGTGCCAGCAGTTTCTTCTACAGGGATCAAGAGACCCAGTACTTC
18 TRBJ2-5 many TRBV18 TRBD1 CASSPRARQGLLQETQYF TGTGCCAGCTCACCACGAGCGAGACAGGGGTTATTGCAAGAGACCCAGTACTTC
12 TRBJ2-7 many TRBV7-9 . CASSYTNGEQYF TGTGCCAGCAGTTACACCAACGGCGAGCAGTACTTC
12 TRBJ2-1 many TRBV20-1 . CSAGLELYEQFF TGCAGTGCTGGGCTCGAATTGTATGAGCAGTTCTTC
14 TRBJ2-7 . TRBV18 TRBD1 CASSPPTGGYEQYF TGTGCCAGCTCACCACCGACAGGGGGCTACGAGCAGTACTTC
15 TRBJ1-4 many TRBV5-1 . CASSLGTATNEKLFF TGCGCCAGCAGCTTGGGGACAGCAACTAATGAAAAACTGTTTTTT
16 TRBJ2-1 . TRBV6-1 . CASRTRDRPFYNEQFF TGTGCCAGCAGAACCCGGGACCGTCCCTTCTACAATGAGCAGTTCTTC
13 TRBJ1-1 many TRBV5-6 . CASSFIVNTEAFF TGTGCCAGCAGCTTTATAGTGAACACTGAAGCTTTCTTT
15 TRBJ2-1 . TRBV20-1 . CSARDDRVSYNEQFF TGCAGTGCTAGAGATGACAGAGTCTCCTACAATGAGCAGTTCTTC
13 TRBJ1-4 many TRBV7-9 TRBD1 CAGMTGANEKLFF TGTGCCGGGATGACAGGGGCTAATGAAAAACTGTTTTTT
17 TRBJ2-6 many TRBV5-1 . CASSLMTGGTGANVLTF TGCGCCAGCAGCTTGATGACAGGAGGCACTGGGGCCAACGTCCTGACTTTC
16 TRBJ2-2 few TRBV6-5 TRBD2 CASSRRGGRPTGELFF TGTGCCAGCAGCCGCCGAGGCGGGAGACCCACCGGGGAGCTGTTTTTT
14 TRBJ1-1 . TRBV7-9 TRBD1 CASIGDRGGTEAFF TGTGCCAGCATCGGGGACAGGGGAGGGACTGAAGCTTTCTTT
16 TRBJ1-1 few TRBV27 TRBD1 CASSLARGQGDTEAFF TGTGCCAGCAGTTTGGCCCGTGGACAGGGGGACACTGAAGCTTTCTTT
14 TRBJ1-1 many TRBV3-1 . CASSQVFGNTEAFF TGTGCCAGCAGCCAGGTCTTCGGGAACACTGAAGCTTTCTTT
14 TRBJ2-5 few TRBV5-1 . CASSFLIVGETQYF TGCGCCAGCAGCTTTCTTATTGTCGGAGAGACCCAGTACTTC
14 TRBJ1-2 many TRBV18 . CASSSTPGNYGYTF TGTGCCAGCTCATCAACCCCAGGGAATTATGGCTACACCTTC
19 TRBJ2-2 few TRBV5-1 TRBD1 CASSAPSLGDRAGTGELFF TGCGCCAGCAGCGCCCCATCGCTTGGGGACAGGGCAGGTACCGGGGAGCTGTTTTTT
14 TRBJ1-3 many TRBV12-3/TRBV12-4 . CASTHTAGGNTIYF TGTGCCAGCACCCACACGGCAGGTGGAAACACCATATATTTT
12 TRBJ2-7 few TRBV7-9 . CASSSQGYEQYF TGTGCCAGCAGCAGTCAGGGTTACGAGCAGTACTTC
13 TRBJ2-1 few TRBV29-1 . CSVLNGADNEQFF TGCAGCGTGCTCAATGGGGCGGACAATGAGCAGTTCTTC
15 TRBJ1-3 . TRBV7-2 . CASRKGPGSGNTIYF TGTGCCAGCCGGAAGGGACCCGGCTCTGGAAACACCATATATTTT
14 TRBJ2-1 . TRBV15 . CATSSDGSYNEQFF TGTGCCACCAGCAGTGATGGGTCATACAATGAGCAGTTCTTC
13 TRBJ2-1 many TRBV19 . CASTPDSYNEQFF TGTGCCAGTACTCCCGATTCCTACAATGAGCAGTTCTTC
16 TRBJ2-1 . TRBV12-3/TRBV12-4 . CASSHRGGVTYNEQFF TGTGCCAGCAGTCATCGAGGGGGGGTCACGTACAATGAGCAGTTCTTC
12 TRBJ2-7 few TRBV18 . CASSEQNYEQYF TGTGCCAGCTCAGAACAGAACTACGAGCAGTACTTC
12 TRBJ2-1 few TRBV5-5 . CASSRMDTEQFF TGTGCCAGCAGCAGGATGGACACTGAGCAGTTCTTC
14 TRBJ2-1 few TRBV11-2 . CASSFPGFNNEQFF TGTGCCAGCAGCTTCCCAGGTTTTAACAATGAGCAGTTCTTC
15 TRBJ2-1 . TRBV7-9 TRBD2 CASSFLAGGNNEQFF TGTGCCAGCAGTTTTCTAGCGGGAGGCAACAATGAGCAGTTCTTC
16 TRBJ2-2 many TRBV6-4 . CASSQGPATHTGELFF TGTGCCAGCAGCCAGGGACCCGCTACCCACACCGGGGAGCTGTTTTTT
14 TRBJ2-7 many TRBV9 . CASSPQRANVEQYF TGTGCCAGCAGCCCTCAAAGGGCGAACGTCGAGCAGTACTTC
14 TRBJ2-7 many TRBV18 . CASSPRAGPYEQYF TGTGCCAGCTCACCACGAGCAGGCCCCTACGAGCAGTACTTC
12 TRBJ2-1 . TRBV18 . CASSPPGNEQFF TGTGCCAGCTCACCACCAGGCAATGAGCAGTTCTTC
14 TRBJ2-2 medium-sized TRBV20-1 TRBD1 CSARDHRGTGELFF TGCAGTGCTAGAGATCACAGGGGGACCGGGGAGCTGTTTTTT
16 TRBJ2-3 many TRBV11-2 . CASSLFGGGGTDTQYF TGTGCCAGCAGCTTATTTGGAGGGGGGGGCACAGATACGCAGTATTTT
16 TRBJ2-2 few TRBV3-1 TRBD2 CASTLSLSGRSGELFF TGTGCCAGCACCCTCTCCCTTAGCGGGAGATCCGGGGAGCTGTTTTTT
15 TRBJ2-1 many TRBV7-8 . CASSLAGGPGYEQFF TGTGCCAGCAGCTTAGCGGGGGGGCCTGGGTATGAGCAGTTCTTC
11 TRBJ2-3 many TRBV2 . CASGWGDTQYF TGTGCCAGCGGCTGGGGAGATACGCAGTATTTT
17 TRBJ1-1 medium-sized TRBV4-1 TRBD1 CASSQSGTGAMNTEAFF TGCGCCAGCAGCCAATCGGGGACAGGGGCAATGAACACTGAAGCTTTCTTT
15 TRBJ2-5 many TRBV7-2 TRBD1 CASSLRGPGIETQYF TGTGCCAGCAGCTTAAGGGGGCCGGGAATAGAGACCCAGTACTTC
15 TRBJ2-5 . TRBV10-2 . CASSEFPGGSETQYF TGCGCCAGCAGTGAGTTCCCTGGGGGAAGCGAGACCCAGTACTTC
14 TRBJ2-5 few TRBV12-3/TRBV12-4 . CASSLDGYQETQYF TGTGCCAGCAGTTTGGACGGGTACCAAGAGACCCAGTACTTC
17 TRBJ2-1 . TRBV7-2 TRBD1 CASSARPGTGAYNEQFF TGTGCCAGCAGCGCTAGACCCGGGACAGGAGCTTACAATGAGCAGTTCTTC
11 TRBJ2-7 many TRBV29-1 . CSVGTSYEQYF TGCAGCGTAGGGACCTCCTACGAGCAGTACTTC
14 TRBJ2-7 many TRBV18 . CASSPPNSGGEQYF TGTGCCAGCTCGCCACCTAACAGCGGCGGCGAGCAGTACTTC
17 TRBJ1-1 few TRBV20-1 . CSARDAVVIRGHTEAFF TGCAGTGCCCGGGACGCTGTGGTAATCCGGGGCCACACTGAAGCTTTCTTT
13 TRBJ1-3 many TRBV20-1 TRBD1 CGTGAGAGNTIYF TGCGGGACAGGGGCCGGAGCTGGAAACACCATATATTTT
15 TRBJ2-3 few TRBV9 TRBD2 CASSVGGGPGDTQYF TGTGCCAGCAGCGTAGGGGGAGGGCCTGGAGATACGCAGTATTTT
17 TRBJ2-2 many TRBV27 TRBD2 CASSRTSGRVYAGELFF TGTGCCAGCAGTCGGACTAGCGGGAGGGTTTACGCCGGGGAGCTGTTTTTT
15 TRBJ2-5 many TRBV2 . CASSRSRSLQETQYF TGTGCCAGCAGTCGTAGCAGGTCCCTCCAAGAGACCCAGTACTTC
13 TRBJ1-1 many TRBV18 TRBD1 CASSLDRGTEAFF TGTGCCAGCTCACTGGACAGGGGGACTGAAGCTTTCTTT